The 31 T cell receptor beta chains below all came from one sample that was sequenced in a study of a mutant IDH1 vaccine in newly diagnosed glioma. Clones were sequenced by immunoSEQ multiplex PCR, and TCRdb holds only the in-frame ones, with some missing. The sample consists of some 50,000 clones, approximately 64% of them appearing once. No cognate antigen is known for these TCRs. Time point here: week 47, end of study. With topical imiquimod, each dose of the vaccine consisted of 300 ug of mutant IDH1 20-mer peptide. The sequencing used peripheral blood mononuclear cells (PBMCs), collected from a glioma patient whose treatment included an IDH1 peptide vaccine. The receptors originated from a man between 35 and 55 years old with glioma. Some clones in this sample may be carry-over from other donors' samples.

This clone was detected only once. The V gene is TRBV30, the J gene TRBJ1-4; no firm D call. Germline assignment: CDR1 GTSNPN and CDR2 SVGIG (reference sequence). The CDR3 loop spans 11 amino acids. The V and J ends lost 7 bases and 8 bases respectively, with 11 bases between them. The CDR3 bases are TGTGCCTACGCCCTGGGGGAAAAACTGTTTTTT. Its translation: CAYALGEKLFF. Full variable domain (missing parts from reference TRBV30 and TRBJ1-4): SQTIHQWPATLVQPVGSPLSLECTVEGTSNPNLYWYRQAAGRGLQLLFYSVGIGQISSEVPQNLSASRPQDRQFILSSKKLLLSDSGFYLCAYALGEKLFFGSGTQLSVL.

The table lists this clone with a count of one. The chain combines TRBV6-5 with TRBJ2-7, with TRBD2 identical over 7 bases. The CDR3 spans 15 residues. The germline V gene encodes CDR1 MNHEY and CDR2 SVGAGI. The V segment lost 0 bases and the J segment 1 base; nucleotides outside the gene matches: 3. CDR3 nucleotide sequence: TGTGCCAGCAGTTACTCTGGCGGGGGTTCCTACGAGCAGTACTTC. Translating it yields CASSYSGGGSYEQYF.

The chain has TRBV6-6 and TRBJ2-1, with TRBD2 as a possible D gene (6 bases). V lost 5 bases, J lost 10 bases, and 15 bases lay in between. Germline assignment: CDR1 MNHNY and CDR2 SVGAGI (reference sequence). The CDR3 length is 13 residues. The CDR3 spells CASSTRREREQFF. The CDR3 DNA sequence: TGTGCCAGCAGTACCAGGAGGGAACGGGAGCAGTTCTTC.

CDR3 nucleotides: TGTGCCGGGGGGCACAATGAGCAGTTCTTC. This sequence encodes CAGGHNEQFF. The chain uses TRBV30 and TRBJ2-1; either TRBD1 or TRBD2 may supply D (6 bases each). Germline assignment: CDR1 GTSNPN and CDR2 SVGIG (reference sequence). Trimming pared 8 bases from V and 5 bases from J, leaving 7 bases between. The CDR3 length is 10 residues.

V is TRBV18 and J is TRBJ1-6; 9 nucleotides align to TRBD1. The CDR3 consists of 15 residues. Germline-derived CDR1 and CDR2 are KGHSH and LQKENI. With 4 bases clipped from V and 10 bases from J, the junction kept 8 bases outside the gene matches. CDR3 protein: CASSQVGTGTSPLHF. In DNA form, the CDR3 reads TGTGCCAGCTCACAGGTCGGGACAGGGACCTCACCCCTCCACTTT. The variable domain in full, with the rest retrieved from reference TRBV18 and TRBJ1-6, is NAGVMQNPRHLVRRRGQEARLRCSPMKGHSHVYWYRQLPEEGLKFMVYLQKENIIDESGMPKERFSAEFPKEGPSILRIQQVVRGDSAAYFCASSQVGTGTSPLHFGNGTRLTVT.

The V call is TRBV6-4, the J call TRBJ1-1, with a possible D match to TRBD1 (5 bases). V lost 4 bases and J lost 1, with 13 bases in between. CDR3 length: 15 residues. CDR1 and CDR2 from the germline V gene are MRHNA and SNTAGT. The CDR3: CASSGDVVSNTEAFF. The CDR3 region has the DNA TGTGCCAGCAGTGGGGACGTAGTCTCGAACACTGAAGCTTTCTTT.

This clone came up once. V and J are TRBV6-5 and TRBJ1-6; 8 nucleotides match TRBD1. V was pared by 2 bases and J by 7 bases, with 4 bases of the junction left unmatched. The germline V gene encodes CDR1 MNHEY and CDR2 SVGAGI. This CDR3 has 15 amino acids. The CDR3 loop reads CASSYETGANSPLHF. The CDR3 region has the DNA TGTGCCAGCAGTTACGAGACAGGGGCAAATTCACCCCTCCACTTT.

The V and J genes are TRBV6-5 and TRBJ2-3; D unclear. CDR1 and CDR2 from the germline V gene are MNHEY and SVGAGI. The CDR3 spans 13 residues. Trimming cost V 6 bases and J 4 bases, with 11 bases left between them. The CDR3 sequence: CASRSDGPDTQYF. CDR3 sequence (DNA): TGTGCCAGCAGGTCAGATGGTCCAGATACGCAGTATTTT.

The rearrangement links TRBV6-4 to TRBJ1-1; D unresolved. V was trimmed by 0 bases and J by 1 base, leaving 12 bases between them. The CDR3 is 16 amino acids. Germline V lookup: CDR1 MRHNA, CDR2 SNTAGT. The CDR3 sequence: CASSDSAMAGNTEAFF. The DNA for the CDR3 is TGTGCCAGCAGTGACTCGGCCATGGCGGGGAACACTGAAGCTTTCTTT.

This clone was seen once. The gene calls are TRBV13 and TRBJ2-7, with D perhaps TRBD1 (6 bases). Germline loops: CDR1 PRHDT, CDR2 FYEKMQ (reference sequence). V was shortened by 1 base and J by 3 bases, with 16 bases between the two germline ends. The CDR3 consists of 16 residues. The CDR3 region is CASSLVGAGVGYEQYF. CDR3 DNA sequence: TGTGCCAGCAGCTTAGTGGGGGCAGGGGTAGGCTACGAGCAGTACTTC.

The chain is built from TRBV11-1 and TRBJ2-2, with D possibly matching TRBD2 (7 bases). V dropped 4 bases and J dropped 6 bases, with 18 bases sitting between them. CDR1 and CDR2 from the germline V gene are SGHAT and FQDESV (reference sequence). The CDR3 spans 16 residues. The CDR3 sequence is CASSSRGGGSAGELFF. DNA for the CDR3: TGTGCCAGCAGCTCCAGGGGAGGGGGGAGTGCCGGGGAGCTGTTTTTT.

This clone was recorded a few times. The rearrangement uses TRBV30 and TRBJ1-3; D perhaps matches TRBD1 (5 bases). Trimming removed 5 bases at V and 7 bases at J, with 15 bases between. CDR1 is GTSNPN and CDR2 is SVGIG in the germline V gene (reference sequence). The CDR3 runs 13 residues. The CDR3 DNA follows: TGTGCCTGGGCTCCGGGGCGGCGGAACACCATATATTTT. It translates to CAWAPGRRNTIYF.

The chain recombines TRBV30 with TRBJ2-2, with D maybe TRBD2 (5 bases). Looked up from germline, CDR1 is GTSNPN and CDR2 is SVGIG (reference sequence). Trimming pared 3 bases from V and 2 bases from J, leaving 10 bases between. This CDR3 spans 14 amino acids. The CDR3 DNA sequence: TGTGCCTGGAGACCGAGCGGAAACACCGGGGAGCTGTTTTTT. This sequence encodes CAWRPSGNTGELFF.

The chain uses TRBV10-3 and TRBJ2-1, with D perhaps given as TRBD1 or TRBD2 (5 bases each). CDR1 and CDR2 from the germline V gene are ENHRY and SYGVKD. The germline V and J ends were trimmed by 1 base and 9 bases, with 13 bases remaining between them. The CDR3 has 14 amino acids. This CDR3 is CAISEYEGYGEQFF. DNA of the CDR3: TGTGCCATCAGTGAGTACGAGGGGTACGGTGAGCAGTTCTTC.

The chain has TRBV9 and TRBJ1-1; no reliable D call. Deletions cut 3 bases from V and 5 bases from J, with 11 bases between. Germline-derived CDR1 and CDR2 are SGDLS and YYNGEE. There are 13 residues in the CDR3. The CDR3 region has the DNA TGTGCCAGCAGCGACGATTGGTCAACTGAAGCTTTCTTT. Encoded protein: CASSDDWSTEAFF.

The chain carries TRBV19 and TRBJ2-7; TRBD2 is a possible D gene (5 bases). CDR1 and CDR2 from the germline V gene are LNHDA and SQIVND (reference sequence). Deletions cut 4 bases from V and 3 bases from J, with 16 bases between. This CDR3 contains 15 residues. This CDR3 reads CASSTLEGIRYEQYF. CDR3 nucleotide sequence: TGTGCCAGTAGTACGCTAGAGGGCATACGCTACGAGCAGTACTTC.

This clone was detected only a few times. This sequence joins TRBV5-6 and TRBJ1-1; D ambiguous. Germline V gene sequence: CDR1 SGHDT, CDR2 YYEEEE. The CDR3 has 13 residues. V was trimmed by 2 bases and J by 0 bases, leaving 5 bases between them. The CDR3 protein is CASSFDLNTEAFF. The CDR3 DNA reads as TGTGCCAGCAGCTTCGACCTGAACACTGAAGCTTTCTTT. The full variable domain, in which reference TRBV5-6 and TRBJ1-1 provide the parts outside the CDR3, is DAGVTQSPTHLIKTRGQQVTLRCSPKSGHDTVSWYQQALGQGPQFIFQYYEEEERQRGNFPDRFSGHQFPNYSSELNVNALLLGDSALYLCASSFDLNTEAFFGQGTRLTVV.

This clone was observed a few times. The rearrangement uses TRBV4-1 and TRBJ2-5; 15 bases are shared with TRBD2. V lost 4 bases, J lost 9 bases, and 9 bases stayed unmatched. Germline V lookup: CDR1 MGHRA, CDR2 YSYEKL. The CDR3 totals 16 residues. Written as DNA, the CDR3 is TGCGCCAGCAGCCCGACTCGGACTAGCGGGGGGGCCCCCCAGTACTTC. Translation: CASSPTRTSGGAPQYF.

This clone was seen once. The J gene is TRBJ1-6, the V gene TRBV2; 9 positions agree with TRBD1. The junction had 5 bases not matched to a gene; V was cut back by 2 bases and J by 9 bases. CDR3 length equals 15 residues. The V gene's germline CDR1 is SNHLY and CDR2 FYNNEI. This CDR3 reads CASSERGQGGSPLHF. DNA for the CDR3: TGTGCCAGCAGTGAAAGGGGACAGGGCGGTTCACCCCTCCACTTT.

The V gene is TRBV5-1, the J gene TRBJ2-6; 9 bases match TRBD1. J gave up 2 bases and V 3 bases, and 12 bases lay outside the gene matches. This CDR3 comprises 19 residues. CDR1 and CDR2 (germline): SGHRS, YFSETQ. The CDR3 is CASSSPGTGIVAGANVLTF. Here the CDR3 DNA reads TGCGCCAGCAGCTCTCCCGGGACAGGGATAGTTGCTGGGGCCAACGTCCTGACTTTC.

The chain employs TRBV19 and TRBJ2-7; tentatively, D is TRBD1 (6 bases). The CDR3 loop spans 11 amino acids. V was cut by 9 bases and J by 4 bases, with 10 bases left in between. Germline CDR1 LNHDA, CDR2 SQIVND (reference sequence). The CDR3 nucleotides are TGTGCCAGCCAACAGGGTTACGAGCAGTACTTC. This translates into CASQQGYEQYF.

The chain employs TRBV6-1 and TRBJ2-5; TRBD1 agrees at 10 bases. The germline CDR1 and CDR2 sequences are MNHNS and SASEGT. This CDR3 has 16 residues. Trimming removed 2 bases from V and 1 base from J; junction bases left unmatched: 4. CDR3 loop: CASSERGQGSQETQYF. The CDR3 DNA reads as TGTGCCAGCAGTGAAAGGGGACAGGGGTCCCAAGAGACCCAGTACTTC.

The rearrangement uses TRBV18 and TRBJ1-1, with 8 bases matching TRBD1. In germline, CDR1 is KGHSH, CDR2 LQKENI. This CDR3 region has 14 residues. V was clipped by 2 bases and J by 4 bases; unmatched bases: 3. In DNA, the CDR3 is TGTGCCAGCTCACCATCAGGGGGCGTCACTGAAGCTTTCTTT. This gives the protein CASSPSGGVTEAFF.

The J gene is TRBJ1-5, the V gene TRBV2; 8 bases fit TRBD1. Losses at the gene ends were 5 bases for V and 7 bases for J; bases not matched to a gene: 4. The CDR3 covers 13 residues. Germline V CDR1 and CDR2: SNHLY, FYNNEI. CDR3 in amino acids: CASSPDRDQPQHF. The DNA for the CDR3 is TGTGCCAGCAGTCCGGACAGGGACCAGCCCCAGCATTTT. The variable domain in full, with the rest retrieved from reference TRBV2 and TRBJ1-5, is EPEVTQTPSHQVTQMGQEVILRCVPISNHLYFYWYRQILGQKVEFLVSFYNNEISEKSEIFDDQFSVERPDGSNFTLKIRSTKLEDSAMYFCASSPDRDQPQHFGDGTRLSIL.

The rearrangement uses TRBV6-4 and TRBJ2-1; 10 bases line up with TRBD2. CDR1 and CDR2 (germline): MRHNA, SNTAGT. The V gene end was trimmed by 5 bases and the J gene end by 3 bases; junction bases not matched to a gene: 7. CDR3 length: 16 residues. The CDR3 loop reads CASSRSTSGDYNEQFF. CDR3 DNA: TGTGCCAGCAGTCGTTCAACTAGCGGGGACTACAATGAGCAGTTCTTC.

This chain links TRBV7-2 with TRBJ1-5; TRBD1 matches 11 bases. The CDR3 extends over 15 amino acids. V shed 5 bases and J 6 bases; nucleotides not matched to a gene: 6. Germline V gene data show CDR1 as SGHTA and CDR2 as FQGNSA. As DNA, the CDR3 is TGTGCCAGCAGCCCTGGGACAGGGGGTACTCAGCCCCAGCATTTT. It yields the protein CASSPGTGGTQPQHF.

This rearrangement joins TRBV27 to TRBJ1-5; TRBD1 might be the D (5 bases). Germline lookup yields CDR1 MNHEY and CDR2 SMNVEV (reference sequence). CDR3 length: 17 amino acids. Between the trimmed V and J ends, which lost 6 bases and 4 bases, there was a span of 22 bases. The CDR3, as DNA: TGTGCCAGCAGCTCATGGGGGACTGGGGCGGGGAATCAGCCCCAGCATTTT. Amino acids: CASSSWGTGAGNQPQHF.

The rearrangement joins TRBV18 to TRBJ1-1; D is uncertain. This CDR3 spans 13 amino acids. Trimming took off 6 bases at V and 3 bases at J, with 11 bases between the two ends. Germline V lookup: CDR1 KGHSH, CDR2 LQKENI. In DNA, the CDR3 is TGTGCCAGCTCCCCAGGTAGGGACACTGAAGCTTTCTTT. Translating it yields CASSPGRDTEAFF.

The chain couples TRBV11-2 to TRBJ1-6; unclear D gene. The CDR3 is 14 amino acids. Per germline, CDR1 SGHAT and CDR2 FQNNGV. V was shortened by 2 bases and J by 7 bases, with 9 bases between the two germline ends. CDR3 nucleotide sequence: TGTGCCAGCAGCTTAAGGGTGTTCAATTCACCCCTCCACTTT. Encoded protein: CASSLRVFNSPLHF.

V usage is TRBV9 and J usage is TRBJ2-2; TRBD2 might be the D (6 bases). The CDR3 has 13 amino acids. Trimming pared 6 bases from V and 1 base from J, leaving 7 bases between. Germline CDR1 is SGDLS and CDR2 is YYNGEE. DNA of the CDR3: TGTGCCAGCACCGGGGGGAACACCGGGGAGCTGTTTTTT. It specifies CASTGGNTGELFF.

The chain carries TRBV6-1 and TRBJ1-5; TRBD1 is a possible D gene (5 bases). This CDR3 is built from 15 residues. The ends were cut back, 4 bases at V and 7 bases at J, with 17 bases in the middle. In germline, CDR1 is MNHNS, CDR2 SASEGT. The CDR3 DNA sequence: TGTGCCAGCAGTGGTCTGCTGGGGGGGTCGCAGCCCCAGCATTTT. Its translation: CASSGLLGGSQPQHF.